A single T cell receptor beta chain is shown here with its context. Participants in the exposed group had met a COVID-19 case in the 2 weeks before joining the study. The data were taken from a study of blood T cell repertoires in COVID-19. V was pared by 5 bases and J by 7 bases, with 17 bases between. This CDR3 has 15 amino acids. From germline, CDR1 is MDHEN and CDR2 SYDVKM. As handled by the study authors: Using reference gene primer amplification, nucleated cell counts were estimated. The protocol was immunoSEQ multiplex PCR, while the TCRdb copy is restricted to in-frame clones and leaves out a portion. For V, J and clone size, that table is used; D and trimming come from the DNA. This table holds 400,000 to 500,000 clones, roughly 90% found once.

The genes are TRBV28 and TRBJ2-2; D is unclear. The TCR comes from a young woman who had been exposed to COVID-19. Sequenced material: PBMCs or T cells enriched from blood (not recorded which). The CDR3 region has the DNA TGTGCCAGCAGTCCTACCCGAAATTCCTACGGGGAGCTGTTTTTT. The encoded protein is CASSPTRNSYGELFF. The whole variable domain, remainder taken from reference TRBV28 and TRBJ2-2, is DVKVTQSSRYLVKRTGEKVFLECVQDMDHENMFWYRQDPGLGLRLIYFSYDVKMKEKGDIPEGYSVSREKKERFSLILESASTNQTSMYLCASSPTRNSYGELFFGEGSRLTVL.